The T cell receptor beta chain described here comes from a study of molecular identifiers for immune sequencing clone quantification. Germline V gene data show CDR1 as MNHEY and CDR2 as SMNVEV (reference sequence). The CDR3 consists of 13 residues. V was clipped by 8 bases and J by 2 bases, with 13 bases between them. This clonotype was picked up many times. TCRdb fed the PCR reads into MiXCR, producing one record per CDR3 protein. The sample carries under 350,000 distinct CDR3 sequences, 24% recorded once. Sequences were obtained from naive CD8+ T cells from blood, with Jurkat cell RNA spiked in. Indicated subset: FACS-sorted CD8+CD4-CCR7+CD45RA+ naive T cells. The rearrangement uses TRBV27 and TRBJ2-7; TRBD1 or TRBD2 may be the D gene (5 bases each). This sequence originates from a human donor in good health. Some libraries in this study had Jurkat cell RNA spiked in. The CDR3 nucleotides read TGTGCCAGCGGACCGGGACCGACCTACGAGCAGTACTTC. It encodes CASGPGPTYEQYF.